A single sample is the source of the 22 T cell receptor beta chains below, sequenced in a study of blood T cell repertoires in COVID-19. Clones were read by immunoSEQ multiplex PCR, and TCRdb kept only the in-frame ones, dropping some. The sample includes about 140,000 clones, about four fifths seen only once; the top ten take 4.8%. Sequencing input: peripheral blood. The receptors originated from a human donor in a cohort sampled during active COVID-19.

To note about this clone: One end of the junction does not line up with germline, which may come from a read error. The J gene is TRBJ2-1, the V gene TRBV7-7, with a possible D match to TRBD2 (5 bases). The germline gives CDR1 SSHAT, CDR2 FNYEAQ (reference sequence). The CDR3 consists of 13 residues. The CDR3 DNA reads TGTGCTAGCAGCCGACGGACTGGAAATGAGCAGTTCTTC. This translates into CASSRRTGNEQFF.

The CDR3 loop reads CASSLTGDEQFF. The CDR3 DNA reads as TGTGCCAGCAGCTTAACAGGCGATGAGCAGTTCTTC. The chain carries TRBV5-4 and TRBJ2-1; D possibly corresponds to TRBD1 (5 bases). CDR1 is SGHNT, CDR2 YYREEE, per germline (reference sequence). This CDR3 is built from 12 residues. Trimming shortened V by 2 bases and J by 8 bases, and 8 bases separated the two germline ends.

The sample holds one count of this clone. The V gene is TRBV11-2, the J gene TRBJ1-6; D possibly corresponds to TRBD1 (6 bases). Trimming removed 6 bases from V and 0 bases from J, with 18 bases in between. The CDR3 contains 18 residues. From germline, CDR1 is SGHAT and CDR2 FQNNGV. CDR3 DNA: TGTGCCAGCAGTTTTACTACAGGGACGAGCTCCTATAATTCACCCCTCCACTTT. The encoded protein is CASSFTTGTSSYNSPLHF.

V is TRBV29-1 and J is TRBJ1-2; 8 bases fit TRBD1. Germline-derived CDR1 and CDR2 are SQVTM and ANQGSEA. J lost 1 base, V lost 5 bases, and 3 bases had no gene match. This CDR3 contains 13 residues. The CDR3 loop reads CSVSGQDNYGYTF. In DNA, the CDR3 is TGCAGCGTTTCGGGACAGGATAACTATGGCTACACCTTC.

V gene TRBV29-1 combines with J gene TRBJ2-1; a possible D gene is TRBD2 (7 bases). V was trimmed by 3 bases and J by 4 bases, leaving 16 bases between them. CDR1 is SQVTM, CDR2 ANQGSEA, per germline. This CDR3 has 15 amino acids. The CDR3 sequence: CSVEGGGGSYNEQFF. DNA for the CDR3: TGCAGCGTTGAGGGAGGGGGGGGCTCTTACAATGAGCAGTTCTTC.

The chain has TRBV6-6 and TRBJ1-6, with 10 nucleotides matching TRBD1. This CDR3 has 16 amino acids. The trim removed 5 bases at V and 6 bases at J, leaving 7 bases unmatched. The germline V gene has CDR1 MNHNY and CDR2 SVGAGI (reference sequence). The CDR3 is CASSNTGQGFNSPLHF. The CDR3 DNA is TGTGCCAGCAGTAACACGGGACAGGGGTTTAATTCACCCCTCCACTTT.

The chain uses TRBV5-6 and TRBJ1-1, with a weak D call TRBD1 (5 bases). Trimming took off 2 bases at V and 0 bases at J, with 17 bases between the two ends. The CDR3 is made up of 17 amino acids. The germline V gene has CDR1 SGHDT and CDR2 YYEEEE. This chain's CDR3 is CASSFLGPAYLNTEAFF. The CDR3 bases are TGTGCCAGCAGCTTTTTGGGGCCAGCCTACTTGAACACTGAAGCTTTCTTT.

The chain uses TRBV6-1 and TRBJ2-5, with D uncertain. V was pared by 0 bases and J by 7 bases, with 9 bases between. This CDR3 contains 13 residues. Per germline, CDR1 MNHNS and CDR2 SASEGT. Written as DNA, the CDR3 is TGTGCCAGCAGTGAAGCCCCGCAGTCGACCCAGTACTTC. Protein sequence: CASSEAPQSTQYF.

The rearrangement joins TRBV11-2 to TRBJ2-5; 7 positions match TRBD1. V trimming: 6 bases; J trimming: 3 bases; junction bases outside the gene matches: 7. The CDR3 covers 14 residues. The germline gives CDR1 SGHAT, CDR2 FQNNGV. CDR3 sequence (DNA): TGTGCCAGCAGACAACCGGGACAGAAAGAGACCCAGTACTTC. Its translation is CASRQPGQKETQYF.

With regard to this clone: Other DNA sequences in this sample translate to the same CDR3. The chain joins TRBV3-1 (or the pseudogene TRBV3-2) to TRBJ2-3; 8 nucleotides agree with TRBD1. The germline gives CDR1 LGHDT, CDR2 YNNKEL (reference sequence). V gave up 4 bases and J gave up 3 bases; unmatched junction bases: 3. The CDR3 totals 14 residues. CDR3 in amino acids: CASSPTGVTDTQYF. The DNA of the CDR3 is TGTGCCAGCAGCCCGACAGGGGTGACAGATACGCAGTATTTT.

The chain carries TRBV29-1 and TRBJ1-2, with D unclear. V lost 0 bases and J 5 bases, leaving 10 bases between the germline ends. CDR1 and CDR2 (germline): SQVTM, ANQGSEA. This CDR3 is 13 amino acids long. CDR3: CSVEEQRLYGYTF. The CDR3 coding sequence is TGCAGCGTTGAAGAACAGAGATTATATGGCTACACCTTC.

The chain combines TRBV5-4 with TRBJ2-3; 7 bases align to TRBD2. Germline CDR1 is SGHNT and CDR2 is YYREEE (reference sequence). V shed 2 bases and J 2 bases; nucleotides not matched to a gene: 8. The CDR3 has 16 residues. The CDR3 protein is CASSFNGRGVTDTQYF. DNA of the CDR3: TGTGCCAGCAGCTTTAATGGCCGGGGGGTCACAGATACGCAGTATTTT.

V usage is TRBV19 and J usage is TRBJ1-2, with D possibly TRBD1 on 6 matching bases. Germline loops: CDR1 LNHDA, CDR2 SQIVND (reference sequence). Trimming left V 8 bases short and J 1 base short, with 11 bases between. The CDR3 consists of 13 residues. This chain's CDR3 is CASSTGFNYGYTF. CDR3 DNA: TGTGCCAGTTCGACAGGTTTTAACTATGGCTACACCTTC.

The rearrangement links TRBV5-6 to TRBJ2-3, with 12 bases matching TRBD1. Germline V CDR1 and CDR2: SGHDT, YYEEEE. This CDR3 contains 18 residues. The V gene end was trimmed by 0 bases and the J gene end by 4 bases; junction bases not matched to a gene: 9. Here the CDR3 DNA reads TGTGCCAGCAGCTTGGCTTTGGGGACAGGGGGCGCACCAGATACGCAGTATTTT. Amino acid sequence: CASSLALGTGGAPDTQYF.

V is TRBV5-5 and J is TRBJ2-5, with no clear D. The length of the CDR3 is 14 residues. Germline CDR1 SGHKS, CDR2 YYEKEE (reference sequence). The germline V and J ends were trimmed by 5 bases and 0 bases, with 11 bases remaining between them. Written as DNA, the CDR3 is TGTGCCAGCAGGATGTTTGGCTACCAAGAGACCCAGTACTTC. Residues: CASRMFGYQETQYF.

V usage is TRBV9 and J usage is TRBJ1-2; D may be TRBD1 (6 bases). This CDR3 comprises 12 residues. Per the germline V gene, CDR1 is SGDLS and CDR2 is YYNGEE. Between the trimmed V and J ends, which lost 1 base and 13 bases, there was a span of 14 bases. CDR3 in amino acids: CASSVTSGQATF. The CDR3, as DNA: TGTGCCAGCAGCGTAACTTCGGGACAAGCCACCTTC.

The V and J genes are TRBV5-1 and TRBJ2-2; 8 bases map to TRBD1. From germline, CDR1 is SGHRS and CDR2 YFSETQ. The CDR3 spans 15 residues. J was trimmed by 3 bases and V by 4 bases; bases with no gene match: 5. The CDR3, as DNA: TGCGCCAGCAGCCTAGACAGGGGCTACACCGGGGAGCTGTTTTTT. This codes for CASSLDRGYTGELFF.

The chain joins TRBV5-4 to TRBJ2-7, with 7 bases aligning to TRBD1. The V and J ends lost 3 bases and 6 bases, in that order; junction bases with no gene match: 9. Per the germline V gene, CDR1 is SGHNT and CDR2 is YYREEE (reference sequence). CDR3 size: 14 residues. The CDR3 coding sequence is TGTGCCAGCAGCTACCAGGGGGTTTCAGCCGAGCAGTACGTC. Residues: CASSYQGVSAEQYV.

The chain couples TRBV18 to TRBJ2-7, with 7 bases fitting TRBD2. The CDR3 has 15 amino acids. V was clipped by 3 bases and J by 2 bases; unmatched bases: 7. The germline CDR1 and CDR2 sequences are KGHSH and LQKENI. The CDR3 DNA is TGTGCCAGCTCACCCACAGAGCGGGGCGCCTACGAGCAGTACTTC. Translation gives CASSPTERGAYEQYF.

This clone was detected once. The rearrangement links TRBV12-3 or TRBV12-4 to TRBJ2-2; TRBD1 might be the D (5 bases). Trimming shortened V by 6 bases and J by 5 bases, and 7 bases separated the two germline ends. CDR3 length: 12 residues. The CDR3 sequence: CASSPGTGELFF. The CDR3 DNA follows: TGTGCCAGCAGCCCAGGGACCGGGGAGCTGTTTTTT.

This chain joins TRBV2 and TRBJ1-4; TRBD1 aligns across 8 bases. Per germline, CDR1 SNHLY and CDR2 FYNNEI. The junction had 9 bases not matched to a gene; V was cut back by 8 bases and J by 7 bases. The CDR3 spans 14 residues. The chain's CDR3 is CASELQGAGEKLFF. Here the CDR3 DNA reads TGTGCCAGCGAGTTGCAGGGGGCTGGTGAAAAACTGTTTTTT.

This clone was seen more than once but under ten times. CDR3 bases: TGTGCCAGCAGTCGCGAGGGGACAGGCGCCTCTGGAAACACCATATATTTT. Encoded protein: CASSREGTGASGNTIYF. The V call is TRBV6-6, the J call TRBJ1-3; TRBD1 matches 8 bases. Germline V CDR1 and CDR2: MNHNY, SVGAGI (reference sequence). The CDR3 has 17 residues. The ends lost 5 bases at V and 0 bases at J; junction bases unmatched: 9.